A selection of T cell receptor beta chains follows, all from one sample in a study of T cell repertoires in cytomegalovirus infection. TCRdb redid the calling of the reads with MiXCR, one entry per CDR3 protein. Among 550,000 to 700,000 distinct CDR3 sequences listed, 40% were seen once. Their specific antigens are unknown. The specimen was cultured PBMCs, collected from culture after CMV antigen stimulation. Receptors originate from a human donor in good health (CMV status not recorded). Some clones in this sample may be carry-over from other donors' samples. Both conserved end residues are part of each CDR3. D genes are given only for firm matches. Clone size is given for some rows only: seen once, a few or many times, or a class if the clone is expanded.

J: TRBJ1-1; D: TRBD1; size: few; V: TRBV6-1; DNA: TGTGCCAGCAAGGGACAGGGGGAGTACATCGGTGAAGCTTTCTTT; CDR3: CASKGQGEYIGEAFF
J: TRBJ2-3; D: -; size: few; V: TRBV7-2; DNA: TGTGCCAGCAGCTTAGGGGCAGGGAGTATAGATACGCAGTATTTT; CDR3: CASSLGAGSIDTQYF
J: TRBJ1-5; D: -; size: few; V: TRBV6-1; DNA: TGTGCCAGCAGTGATGGGGGGCTAAGCAATCAGCCCCAGCATTTT; CDR3: CASSDGGLSNQPQHF
J: TRBJ2-5; D: TRBD1; size: -; V: TRBV27; DNA: TGTGCCAGCGCCCCAGGGGGACCACCGATAGCCCAGTACTTC; CDR3: CASAPGGPPIAQYF
J: TRBJ2-3; D: TRBD2; size: -; V: TRBV20-1; DNA: TGCAGTGCTAGAAATTCGGTAGCGGGAAGCACAGATACGCAGTATTTT; CDR3: CSARNSVAGSTDTQYF
J: TRBJ1-4; D: -; size: -; V: TRBV19; DNA: TGTGCCAGTAGCCGTAGGACGGATGAAAAACTGTTTTTT; CDR3: CASSRRTDEKLFF
J: TRBJ1-6; D: -; size: -; V: TRBV7-8; DNA: TGTGCCAGCAGCCCTCACCAAGGGAGCTCCTATAATTCACCCCTCCACTTT; CDR3: CASSPHQGSSYNSPLHF
J: TRBJ2-5; D: TRBD2; size: -; V: TRBV7-4; DNA: TGTGCCAGCAGGCCGGGACTAGCGGAACAAGAGACCCAGTACTTC; CDR3: CASRPGLAEQETQYF
J: TRBJ2-7; D: -; size: -; V: TRBV20-1; DNA: TGCAGTGCTAGAAATCCTCGTCGGGGTTACGAGCAGTACTTC; CDR3: CSARNPRRGYEQYF
J: TRBJ2-7; D: TRBD1; size: few; V: TRBV10-3; DNA: TGTGCCATCGCGGGCCGGGACAGGGGGAGCGAGCAGTACTTC; CDR3: CAIAGRDRGSEQYF
J: TRBJ2-3; D: TRBD2; size: -; V: TRBV10-1; DNA: TGCGCCAGCAGTGAATACGGGAGGCAAGATACGCAGTATTTT; CDR3: CASSEYGRQDTQYF
J: TRBJ2-4; D: TRBD1; size: -; V: TRBV28; DNA: TGTGCCAGCAGCTCCCCCGCCGGGACAGGGGGAAACATTCAGTACTTC; CDR3: CASSSPAGTGGNIQYF
J: TRBJ2-7; D: TRBD2; size: few; V: TRBV4-1; DNA: TGCGCCAGCAGCCAAGATCCGGGACTAGCGGGGGACGAGCAGTACTTC; CDR3: CASSQDPGLAGDEQYF
J: TRBJ1-6; D: -; size: -; V: TRBV5-1; DNA: TGCGCCAGCAGCTTGAGGCCGGCGTCTAATTCACCCCTCCACTTT; CDR3: CASSLRPASNSPLHF
J: TRBJ2-7; D: TRBD1; size: -; V: TRBV29-1; DNA: TGCAGCGTTGCTGGACAGGGAGGTCGAAGGGGTGCCTACGAGCAGTACTTC; CDR3: CSVAGQGGRRGAYEQYF
J: TRBJ2-5; D: -; size: -; V: TRBV7-2; DNA: TGTGCCAGCAGCTTAGTGTCGGGGGTCATAGAGACCCAGTACTTC; CDR3: CASSLVSGVIETQYF
J: TRBJ2-3; D: -; size: few; V: TRBV7-9; DNA: TGTGCCAGCATCGGGCTGGAGACTAGCACAGATACGCAGTATTTT; CDR3: CASIGLETSTDTQYF
J: TRBJ1-1; D: -; size: many; V: TRBV7-2; DNA: TGTGCCAGCAGCTTAGGGACGCGGACTGAAGCTTTCTTT; CDR3: CASSLGTRTEAFF
J: TRBJ1-1; D: -; size: -; V: TRBV12-3/TRBV12-4; DNA: TGTGCCAGCAGTTTAAGGCAGACTGAAGCTTTCTTT; CDR3: CASSLRQTEAFF
J: TRBJ2-7; D: -; size: -; V: TRBV4-2; DNA: TGTGCCAGCAGCCCCCTGGGCGATGGCCGAGGGCAGTACTTC; CDR3: CASSPLGDGRGQYF
J: TRBJ2-2; D: -; size: few; V: TRBV18; DNA: TGTGCCAGCCGACCGACGGGAGCTGTCGGGGAGCTGTTTTTT; CDR3: CASRPTGAVGELFF
J: TRBJ2-2; D: TRBD2; size: -; V: TRBV19; DNA: TGTGCCAGTACCCGAACCTGGGGGGGTAACACCGGGGAGCTGTTTTTT; CDR3: CASTRTWGGNTGELFF
J: TRBJ2-2; D: TRBD2; size: -; V: TRBV7-9; DNA: TGTGCCAGCAGCCCCTCGTGGGGGGGAGGAACGAACACCGGGGAGCTGTTTTTT; CDR3: CASSPSWGGGTNTGELFF
J: TRBJ1-5; D: -; size: -; V: TRBV28; DNA: TGTGCCAGCAGTCCCCAGTGGTGGCCCCAGCATTTT; CDR3: CASSPQWWPQHF
J: TRBJ2-3; D: -; size: -; V: TRBV12-5; DNA: TGTGCTAGTGGTTTGGGTTCCAACCCAGATACGCAGTATTTT; CDR3: CASGLGSNPDTQYF
J: TRBJ1-1; D: -; size: -; V: TRBV27; DNA: TGTGCCAGCAGTTGGGCGAAGGACACTGAAGCTTTCTTT; CDR3: CASSWAKDTEAFF
J: TRBJ2-7; D: -; size: -; V: TRBV15; DNA: TGTGCCACCAGCAGACCCACCCTGGGAGTGAGGGAGCAGTACTTC; CDR3: CATSRPTLGVREQYF
J: TRBJ1-6; D: -; size: -; V: TRBV7-2; DNA: TGTGCCAGCAGCTCGCTGGCTAATTCACCCCTCCACTTT; CDR3: CASSSLANSPLHF
J: TRBJ2-5; D: TRBD1; size: -; V: TRBV9; DNA: TGTGCCAGCAGCGCGACGACAGGGTTGGCGCAAGAGACCCAGTACTTC; CDR3: CASSATTGLAQETQYF
J: TRBJ2-7; D: TRBD2; size: -; V: TRBV5-5; DNA: TGTGCCAGCAGCGCAGCGGGGTACGAGCAGTACTTC; CDR3: CASSAAGYEQYF
J: TRBJ2-7; D: -; size: many; V: TRBV7-6; DNA: TGTGCCAGCAGCTTAGAGGGAGCGGCACCCTACGAGCAGTACTTC; CDR3: CASSLEGAAPYEQYF
J: TRBJ1-4; D: -; size: -; V: TRBV19; DNA: TGTGCCAGTACCCGCGTAATGGGTGAAAAACTGTTTTTT; CDR3: CASTRVMGEKLFF
J: TRBJ2-5; D: -; size: many; V: TRBV7-8; DNA: TGTGCCAGCACCGGAGGGGTCTCCAGGGAGACCCAGTACTTC; CDR3: CASTGGVSRETQYF
J: TRBJ2-3; D: TRBD2; size: -; V: TRBV27; DNA: TGTGCCAGCAGTTTAAACGGACTAGCGGGGCTCACAGATACGCAGTATTTT; CDR3: CASSLNGLAGLTDTQYF
J: TRBJ1-5; D: -; size: many; V: TRBV7-2; DNA: TGTGCCAGCAGCTTAGCGCGGGGGATGGGACAGCCCCAGCATTTT; CDR3: CASSLARGMGQPQHF
J: TRBJ1-4; D: -; size: -; V: TRBV7-8; DNA: TGTGCCAGCAGCTTAGGGGGGGTGGATGAAAAACTGTTTTTT; CDR3: CASSLGGVDEKLFF
J: TRBJ2-4; D: TRBD1; size: -; V: TRBV19; DNA: TGTGCCAGTAGTATAATCGGACAGGTGGTCGGGAAAAACATTCAGTACTTC; CDR3: CASSIIGQVVGKNIQYF
J: TRBJ2-3; D: TRBD2; size: -; V: TRBV5-3; DNA: TGTGCCAGCAGCGCGGGGGGGCGGGGAGATACGCAGTATTTT; CDR3: CASSAGGRGDTQYF
J: TRBJ2-7; D: TRBD2; size: -; V: TRBV6-1; DNA: TGTGCCAGCAGTGATGGGACTAGCGGGATCTACGAGCAGTACTTC; CDR3: CASSDGTSGIYEQYF
J: TRBJ2-2; D: -; size: -; V: TRBV7-4; DNA: TGTGCCAGCAGCGTGAACGGGGGTGGCACCGGGGAGCTGTTTTTT; CDR3: CASSVNGGGTGELFF
J: TRBJ2-4; D: -; size: -; V: TRBV2; DNA: TGTGCCAGCATGAGGCCCCACAATGCGGGAAACATTCAGTACTTC; CDR3: CASMRPHNAGNIQYF
J: TRBJ2-7; D: TRBD2; size: -; V: TRBV12-3/TRBV12-4; DNA: TGTGCCAGCAGTAGCGGGAGAAGCGAGCAGTACTTC; CDR3: CASSSGRSEQYF
J: TRBJ1-6; D: -; size: -; V: TRBV6-2/TRBV6-3; DNA: TGTGCCAGCAGTTACAGGGCAGCACAAGGGCCCCTCCACTTT; CDR3: CASSYRAAQGPLHF
J: TRBJ2-1; D: -; size: -; V: TRBV7-9; DNA: TGTGCCAGCAGCTTAGACGGGGTCGGCTCCTACAATGAGCAGTTCTTC; CDR3: CASSLDGVGSYNEQFF
J: TRBJ2-2; D: TRBD2; size: few; V: TRBV20-1; DNA: TGCAGTGCTAGAGGACTAGCGCTTGGCACCGGGGAGCTGTTTTTT; CDR3: CSARGLALGTGELFF